This T cell receptor beta chain appears in the sequencing data of a study of Tregs in tolerant kidney transplant recipients. Before regulatory T cell sorting, thawed PBMCs rested overnight at 37°C in about 210 IU/ml IL-2. Profiling relied on immunoSEQ multiplex PCR, and the TCRdb table lists in-frame clones only, not all of them. The sample records about 46,000 clones, 75% to 95% being singletons. The CDR3 length is 17 residues. The trim removed 0 bases at V and 1 base at J, leaving 5 bases unmatched. From germline, CDR1 is SGHRS and CDR2 YFSETQ. The sequence derives from a human donor in good health. The source material was Tregs from blood. This chain connects TRBV5-1 to TRBJ1-3, with 9 bases aligning to TRBD1. The CDR3 nucleotides read TGCGCCAGCAGCTTGGAAGGGACAGGGCGGTCTGGAAACACCATATATTTT. It translates to CASSLEGTGRSGNTIYF. The full variable domain, with the rest looked up from reference TRBV5-1 and TRBJ1-3, is KAGVTQTPRYLIKTRGQQVTLSCSPISGHRSVSWYQQTPGQGLQFLFEYFSETQRNKGNFPGRFSGRQFSNSRSEMNVSTLELGDSALYLCASSLEGTGRSGNTIYFGEGSWLTVV.